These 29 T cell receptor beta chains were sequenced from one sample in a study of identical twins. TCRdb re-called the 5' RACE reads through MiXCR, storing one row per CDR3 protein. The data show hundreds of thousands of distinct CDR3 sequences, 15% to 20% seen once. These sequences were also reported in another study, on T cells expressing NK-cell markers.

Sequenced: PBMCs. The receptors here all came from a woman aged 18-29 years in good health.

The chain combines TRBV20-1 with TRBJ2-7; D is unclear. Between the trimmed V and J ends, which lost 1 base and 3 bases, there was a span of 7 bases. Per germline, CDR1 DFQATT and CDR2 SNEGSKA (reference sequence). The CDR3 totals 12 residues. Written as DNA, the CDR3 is TGCAGTGCTAGAGGGGATGACTACGAGCAGTACTTC. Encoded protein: CSARGDDYEQYF.

The CDR3 nucleotides read TGTGCCAGCAGCCGCACTAGGGCAGATACGCAGTATTTT. As protein: CASSRTRADTQYF. The rearrangement uses TRBV5-5 and TRBJ2-3, with a possible D match to TRBD2 (5 bases). The CDR3 totals 13 residues. CDR1 is SGHKS, CDR2 YYEKEE, per germline (reference sequence). V lost 4 bases and J lost 4, with 10 bases in between. Combining the CDR3 with reference TRBV5-5 and TRBJ2-3 gives the whole variable domain DAGVTQSPTHLIKTRGQQVTLRCSPISGHKSVSWYQQVLGQGPQFIFQYYEKEERGRGNFPDRFSARQFPNYSSELNVNALLLGDSALYLCASSRTRADTQYFGPGTRLTVL.

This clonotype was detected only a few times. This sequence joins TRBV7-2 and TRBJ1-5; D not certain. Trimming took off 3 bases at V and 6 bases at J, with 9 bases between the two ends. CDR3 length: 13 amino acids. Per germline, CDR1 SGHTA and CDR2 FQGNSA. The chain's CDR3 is CASSLYNSQPQHF. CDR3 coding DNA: TGTGCCAGCAGCTTGTATAATTCTCAGCCCCAGCATTTT.

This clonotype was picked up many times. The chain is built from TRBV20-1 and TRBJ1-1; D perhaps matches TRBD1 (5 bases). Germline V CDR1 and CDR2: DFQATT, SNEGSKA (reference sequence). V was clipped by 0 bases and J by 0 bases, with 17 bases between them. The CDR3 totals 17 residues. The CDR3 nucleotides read TGCAGTGCTAGAGATGTGGAGGGGCTGAACATGAACACTGAAGCTTTCTTT. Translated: CSARDVEGLNMNTEAFF.

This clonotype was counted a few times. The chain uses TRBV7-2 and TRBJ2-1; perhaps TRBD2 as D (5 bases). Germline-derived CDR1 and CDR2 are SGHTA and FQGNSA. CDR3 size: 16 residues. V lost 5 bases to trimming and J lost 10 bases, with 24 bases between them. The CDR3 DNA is TGTGCCAGCAGCCGACCCAGCGGAGTGAGGTTTCGGGAGCAGTTCTTC. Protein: CASSRPSGVRFREQFF.

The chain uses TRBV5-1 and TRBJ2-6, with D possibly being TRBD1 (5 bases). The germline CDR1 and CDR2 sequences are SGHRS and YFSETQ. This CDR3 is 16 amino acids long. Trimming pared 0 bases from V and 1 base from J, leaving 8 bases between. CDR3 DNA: TGCGCCAGCAGCTTGGGGACACATTCTGGGGCCAACGTCCTGACTTTC. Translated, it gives CASSLGTHSGANVLTF.

CDR3 DNA: TGTGCCAGCAGTTTCCGGGCGAGAGCTAGGAACAATGAGCAGTTCTTC. It translates to CASSFRARARNNEQFF. This sequence joins TRBV12-3 or TRBV12-4 and TRBJ2-1; unclear D gene. The CDR3 runs 16 residues. V gave up 3 bases and J gave up 5 bases, with 17 bases separating them.

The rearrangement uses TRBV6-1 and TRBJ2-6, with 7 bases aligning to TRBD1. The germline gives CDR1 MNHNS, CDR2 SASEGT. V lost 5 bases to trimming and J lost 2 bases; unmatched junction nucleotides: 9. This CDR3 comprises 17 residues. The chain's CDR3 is CASSLGQVWTGANVLTF. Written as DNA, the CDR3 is TGTGCCAGCAGTCTTGGACAGGTCTGGACTGGGGCCAACGTCCTGACTTTC.

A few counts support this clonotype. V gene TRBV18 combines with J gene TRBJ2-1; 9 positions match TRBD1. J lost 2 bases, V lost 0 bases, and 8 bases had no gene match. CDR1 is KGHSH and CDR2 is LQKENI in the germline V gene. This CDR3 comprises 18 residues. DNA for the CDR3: TGTGCCAGCTCACCACCGGGTTCGGGACAGGGAGCCTACAATGAGCAGTTCTTC. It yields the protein CASSPPGSGQGAYNEQFF.

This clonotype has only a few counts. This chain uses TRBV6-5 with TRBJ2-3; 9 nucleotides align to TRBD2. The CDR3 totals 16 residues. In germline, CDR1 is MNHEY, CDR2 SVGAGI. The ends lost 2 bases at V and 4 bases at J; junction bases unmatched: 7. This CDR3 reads CASSYIRSGGADTQYF. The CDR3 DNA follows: TGTGCCAGCAGTTACATCCGTAGCGGGGGAGCAGATACGCAGTATTTT.

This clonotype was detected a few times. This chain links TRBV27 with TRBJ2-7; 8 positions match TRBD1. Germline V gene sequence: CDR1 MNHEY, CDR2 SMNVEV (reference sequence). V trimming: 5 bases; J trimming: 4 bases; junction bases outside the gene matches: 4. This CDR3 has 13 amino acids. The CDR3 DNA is TGTGCCAGCAGTCACAGGGGGAGGTACGAGCAGTACTTC. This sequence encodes CASSHRGRYEQYF.

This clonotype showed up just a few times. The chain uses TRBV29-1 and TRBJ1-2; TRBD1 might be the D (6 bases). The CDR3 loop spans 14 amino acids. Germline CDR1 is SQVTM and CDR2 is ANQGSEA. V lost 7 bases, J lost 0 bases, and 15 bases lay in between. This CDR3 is CSALTGTPNYGYTF. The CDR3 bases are TGCAGCGCTCTTACAGGGACCCCTAACTATGGCTACACCTTC.

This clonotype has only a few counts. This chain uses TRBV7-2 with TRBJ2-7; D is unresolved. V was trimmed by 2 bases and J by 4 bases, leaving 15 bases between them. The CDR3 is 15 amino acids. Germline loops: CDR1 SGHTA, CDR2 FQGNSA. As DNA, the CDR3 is TGTGCCAGCAGCTTAACGTCTGAAGATCGGTACGAGCAGTACTTC. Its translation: CASSLTSEDRYEQYF.

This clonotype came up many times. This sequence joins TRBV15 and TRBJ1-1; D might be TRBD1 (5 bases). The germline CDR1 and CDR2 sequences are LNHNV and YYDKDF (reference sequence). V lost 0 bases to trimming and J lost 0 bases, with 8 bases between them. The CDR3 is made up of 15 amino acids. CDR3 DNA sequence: TGTGCCACCAGCAGAGATAAGGGGATGAACACTGAAGCTTTCTTT. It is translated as CATSRDKGMNTEAFF.

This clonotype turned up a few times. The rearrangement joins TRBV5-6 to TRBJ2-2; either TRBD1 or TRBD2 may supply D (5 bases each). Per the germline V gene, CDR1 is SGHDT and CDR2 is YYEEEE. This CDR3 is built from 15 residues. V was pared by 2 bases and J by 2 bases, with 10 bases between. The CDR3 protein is CASSLVGRNTGELFF. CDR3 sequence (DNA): TGTGCCAGCAGCTTAGTGGGACGCAACACCGGGGAGCTGTTTTTT. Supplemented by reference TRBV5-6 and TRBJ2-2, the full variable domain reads DAGVTQSPTHLIKTRGQQVTLRCSPKSGHDTVSWYQQALGQGPQFIFQYYEEEERQRGNFPDRFSGHQFPNYSSELNVNALLLGDSALYLCASSLVGRNTGELFFGEGSRLTVL.

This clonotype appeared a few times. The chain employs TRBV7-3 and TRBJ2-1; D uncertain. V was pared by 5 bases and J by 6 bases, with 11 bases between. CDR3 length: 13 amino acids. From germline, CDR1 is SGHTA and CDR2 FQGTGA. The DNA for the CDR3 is TGTGCCAGCAGCCACCCTGACTCCAATGAGCAGTTCTTC. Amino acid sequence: CASSHPDSNEQFF.

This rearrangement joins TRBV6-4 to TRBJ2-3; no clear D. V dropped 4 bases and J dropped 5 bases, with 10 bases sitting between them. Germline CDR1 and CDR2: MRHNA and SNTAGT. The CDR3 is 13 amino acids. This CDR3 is CASSVGDGDTQYF. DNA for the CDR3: TGTGCCAGCAGTGTTGGCGATGGAGATACGCAGTATTTT.

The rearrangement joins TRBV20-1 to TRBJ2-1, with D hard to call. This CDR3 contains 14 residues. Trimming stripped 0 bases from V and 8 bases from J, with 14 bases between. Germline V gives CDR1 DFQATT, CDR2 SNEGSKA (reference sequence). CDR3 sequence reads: CSAREQGSRDEQFF. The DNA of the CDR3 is TGCAGTGCTAGAGAGCAAGGTAGCCGGGATGAGCAGTTCTTC.

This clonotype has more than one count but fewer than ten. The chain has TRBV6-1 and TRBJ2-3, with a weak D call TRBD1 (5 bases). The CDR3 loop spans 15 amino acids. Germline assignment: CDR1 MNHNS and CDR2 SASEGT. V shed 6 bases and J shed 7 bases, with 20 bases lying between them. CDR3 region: CASSSRATRRNTQYF. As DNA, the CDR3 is TGTGCCAGCAGCTCCAGGGCCACCCGGAGAAATACGCAGTATTTT.

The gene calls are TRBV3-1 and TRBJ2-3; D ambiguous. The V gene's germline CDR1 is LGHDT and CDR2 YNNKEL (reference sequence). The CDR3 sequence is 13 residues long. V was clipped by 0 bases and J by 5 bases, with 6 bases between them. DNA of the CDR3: TGTGCCAGCAGCCAAGAGATCCTAGATACGCAGTATTTT. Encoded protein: CASSQEILDTQYF.

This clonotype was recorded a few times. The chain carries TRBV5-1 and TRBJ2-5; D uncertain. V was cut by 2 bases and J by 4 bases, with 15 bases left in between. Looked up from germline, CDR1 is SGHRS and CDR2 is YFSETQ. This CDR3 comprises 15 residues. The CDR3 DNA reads TGCGCCAGCAGCTTATCGAGCACACTGGGAGAGACCCAGTACTTC. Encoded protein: CASSLSSTLGETQYF.

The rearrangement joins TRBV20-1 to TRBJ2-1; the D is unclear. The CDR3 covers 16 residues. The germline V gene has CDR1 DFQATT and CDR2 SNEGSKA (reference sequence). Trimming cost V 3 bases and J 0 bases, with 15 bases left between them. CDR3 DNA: TGCAGTGCTAGCGAGCTTCTGAGGAGCTCCTACAATGAGCAGTTCTTC. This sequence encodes CSASELLRSSYNEQFF.

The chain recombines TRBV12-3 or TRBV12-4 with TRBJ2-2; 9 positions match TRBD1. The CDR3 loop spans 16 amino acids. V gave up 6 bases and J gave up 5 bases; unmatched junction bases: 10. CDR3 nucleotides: TGTGCCAGCAGGCGACCTGGGACAGGGAGAACCGGGGAGCTGTTTTTT. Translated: CASRRPGTGRTGELFF.

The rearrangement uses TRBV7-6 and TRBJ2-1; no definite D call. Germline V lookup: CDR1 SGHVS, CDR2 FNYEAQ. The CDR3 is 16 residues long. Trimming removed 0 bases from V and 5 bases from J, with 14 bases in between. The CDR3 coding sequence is TGTGCCAGCAGCTTAGCTGCCCTAAAGGCTGACAATGAGCAGTTCTTC. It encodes CASSLAALKADNEQFF. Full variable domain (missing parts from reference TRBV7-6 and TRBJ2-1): GAGVSQSPRYKVTKRGQDVALRCDPISGHVSLYWYRQALGQGPEFLTYFNYEAQQDKSGLPNDRFSAERPEGSISTLTIQRTEQRDSAMYRCASSLAALKADNEQFFGPGTRLTVL.

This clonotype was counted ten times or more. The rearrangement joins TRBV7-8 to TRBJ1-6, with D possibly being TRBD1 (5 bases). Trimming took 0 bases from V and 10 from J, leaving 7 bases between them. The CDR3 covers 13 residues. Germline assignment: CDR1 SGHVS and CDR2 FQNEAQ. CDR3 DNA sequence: TGTGCCAGCAGCTTAGCGCGGGACTCACCCCTCCACTTT. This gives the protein CASSLARDSPLHF.

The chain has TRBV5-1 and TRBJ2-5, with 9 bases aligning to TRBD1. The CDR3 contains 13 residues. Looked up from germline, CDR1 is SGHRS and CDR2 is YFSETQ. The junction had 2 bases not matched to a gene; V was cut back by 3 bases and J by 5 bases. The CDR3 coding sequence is TGCGCCAGCAGCTGGGGACAGGGCGAGACCCAGTACTTC. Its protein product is CASSWGQGETQYF. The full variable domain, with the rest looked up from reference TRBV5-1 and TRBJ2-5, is KAGVTQTPRYLIKTRGQQVTLSCSPISGHRSVSWYQQTPGQGLQFLFEYFSETQRNKGNFPGRFSGRQFSNSRSEMNVSTLELGDSALYLCASSWGQGETQYFGPGTRLLVL.

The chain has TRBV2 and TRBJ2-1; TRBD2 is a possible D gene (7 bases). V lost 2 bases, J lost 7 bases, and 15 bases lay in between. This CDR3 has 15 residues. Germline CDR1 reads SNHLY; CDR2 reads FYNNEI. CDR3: CASSERGGPRNEQFF. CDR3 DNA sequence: TGTGCCAGCAGTGAAAGGGGGGGGCCCAGGAATGAGCAGTTCTTC.

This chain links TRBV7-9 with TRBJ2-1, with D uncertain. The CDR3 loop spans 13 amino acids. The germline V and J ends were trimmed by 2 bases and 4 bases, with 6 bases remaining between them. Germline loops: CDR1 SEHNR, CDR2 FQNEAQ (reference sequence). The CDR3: CASSLINYNEQFF. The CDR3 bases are TGTGCCAGCAGCTTAATAAATTACAATGAGCAGTTCTTC.

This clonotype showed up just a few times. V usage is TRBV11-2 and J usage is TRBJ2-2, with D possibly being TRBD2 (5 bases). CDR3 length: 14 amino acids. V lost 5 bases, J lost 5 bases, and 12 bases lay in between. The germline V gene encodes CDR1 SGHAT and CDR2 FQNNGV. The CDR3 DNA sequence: TGTGCCAGCAGCCAAGGGAGTAGGACCGGGGAGCTGTTTTTT. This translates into CASSQGSRTGELFF.